These 7 T cell receptor beta chains were sequenced from one sample in a study of glioma-infiltrating T cells. Using RNA template, CDR3s of TCR alpha and beta were amplified with iRepertoire arm-PCR. TCRdb recomputed calls from the multiplex PCR reads with MiXCR, one row per CDR3 protein. The sample lists roughly 200,000 distinct CDR3 sequences; more than 35% were seen once. The source material was glioma tissue, nonneoplastic brain tissue, or PBMCs (not recorded which). All receptors derive from a human donor with low-grade glioma or glioblastoma, undergoing nonglioma brain surgery, or in good health (not recorded which).

This clonotype was seen repeatedly, ten times or more. The V and J genes are TRBV28 and TRBJ1-1; D uncertain. CDR1 MDHEN and CDR2 SYDVKM come from the germline V gene. Trimming pared 3 bases from V and 2 bases from J, leaving 13 bases between. The CDR3 covers 15 residues. CDR3 in amino acids: CASSFAGSTNTEAFF. For the CDR3, the DNA is TGTGCCAGCAGTTTCGCTGGCTCCACTAACACTGAAGCTTTCTTT.

Note on this clonotype: A much larger clone differs by one base, so this may be a read error. The chain couples TRBV27 to TRBJ2-7; TRBD2 agrees at 12 bases. The germline V gene has CDR1 MNHEY and CDR2 SMNVEV (reference sequence). The junction had 12 bases not matched to a gene; V was cut back by 5 bases and J by 7 bases. The CDR3 is 16 residues long. The CDR3 DNA follows: TGTGCCAGCAGTACGGAATCTAGCGGGAGGGGGAATGAGCAGTACTTC. The encoded protein is CASSTESSGRGNEQYF.

Turning to this clonotype: A much larger clone is a single base away; this may be a read error. The chain carries TRBV24-1 and TRBJ2-3; perhaps TRBD2 as D (5 bases). The V end lost 8 bases, the J end lost 0 bases, and 14 bases lay between the germline ends. Germline V lookup: CDR1 KGHDR, CDR2 SFDVKD. There are 15 residues in the CDR3. The CDR3 here is CATIDPRTSTDTQYF. As DNA, the CDR3 is TGTGCCACCATTGACCCCAGGACTAGCACAGATACGCAGTATTTT.

This clonotype has at least ten counts. The chain recombines TRBV7-9 with TRBJ2-5; D may be TRBD2 (6 bases). Germline loops: CDR1 SEHNR, CDR2 FQNEAQ (reference sequence). Trimming shortened V by 8 bases and J by 5 bases, and 15 bases separated the two germline ends. This CDR3 spans 13 amino acids. Here the CDR3 DNA reads TGTGCCAGCGGCCGCGGGGCTAGTGAGACCCAGTACTTC. Its protein is CASGRGASETQYF.

About this clonotype itself: Being one base from a much bigger clone, this may be a read error. The chain links TRBV28 to TRBJ2-5, with D perhaps matching TRBD2 (7 bases). The CDR3 contains 14 residues. Germline CDR1 is MDHEN and CDR2 is SYDVKM. The CDR3 DNA follows: TGTGCCAGCAGTTTGATAGGGGGGGGGAAGACCAAGTACTTC. Its translation: CASSLIGGGKTKYF. Drawing the rest from reference TRBV28 and TRBJ2-5, the complete variable domain is DVKVTQSSRYLVKRTGEKVFLECVQDMDHENMFWYRQDPGLGLRLIYFSYDVKMKEKGDIPEGYSVSREKKERFSLILESASTNQTSMYLCASSLIGGGKTKYFGPGTRLLVL.

For this clonotype: A much larger clonotype is one base distant, so this may be a read error. V gene TRBV27 combines with J gene TRBJ2-5, with D unclear. The CDR3 length is 14 residues. Germline assignment: CDR1 MNHEY and CDR2 SMNVEV (reference sequence). The CDR3 region is CASSLSGPFETQHF. The CDR3 nucleotides read TGTGCCAGCAGTTTATCAGGGCCTTTTGAGACCCAGCACTTC.

This clonotype has a count of ten or more. This chain joins TRBV28 and TRBJ2-1, with D possibly TRBD2 on 5 matching bases. The V gene's germline CDR1 is MDHEN and CDR2 SYDVKM. The CDR3 covers 16 residues. The ends were cut back, 2 bases at V and 7 bases at J, with 18 bases in the middle. The CDR3 DNA is TGTGCCAGCAGTTTACTAGCCCCAATCCTTCCTAATGAGCAGTTCTTC. Its translation: CASSLLAPILPNEQFF. The full variable domain, completed using reference TRBV28 and TRBJ2-1, is DVKVTQSSRYLVKRTGEKVFLECVQDMDHENMFWYRQDPGLGLRLIYFSYDVKMKEKGDIPEGYSVSREKKERFSLILESASTNQTSMYLCASSLLAPILPNEQFFGPGTRLTVL.